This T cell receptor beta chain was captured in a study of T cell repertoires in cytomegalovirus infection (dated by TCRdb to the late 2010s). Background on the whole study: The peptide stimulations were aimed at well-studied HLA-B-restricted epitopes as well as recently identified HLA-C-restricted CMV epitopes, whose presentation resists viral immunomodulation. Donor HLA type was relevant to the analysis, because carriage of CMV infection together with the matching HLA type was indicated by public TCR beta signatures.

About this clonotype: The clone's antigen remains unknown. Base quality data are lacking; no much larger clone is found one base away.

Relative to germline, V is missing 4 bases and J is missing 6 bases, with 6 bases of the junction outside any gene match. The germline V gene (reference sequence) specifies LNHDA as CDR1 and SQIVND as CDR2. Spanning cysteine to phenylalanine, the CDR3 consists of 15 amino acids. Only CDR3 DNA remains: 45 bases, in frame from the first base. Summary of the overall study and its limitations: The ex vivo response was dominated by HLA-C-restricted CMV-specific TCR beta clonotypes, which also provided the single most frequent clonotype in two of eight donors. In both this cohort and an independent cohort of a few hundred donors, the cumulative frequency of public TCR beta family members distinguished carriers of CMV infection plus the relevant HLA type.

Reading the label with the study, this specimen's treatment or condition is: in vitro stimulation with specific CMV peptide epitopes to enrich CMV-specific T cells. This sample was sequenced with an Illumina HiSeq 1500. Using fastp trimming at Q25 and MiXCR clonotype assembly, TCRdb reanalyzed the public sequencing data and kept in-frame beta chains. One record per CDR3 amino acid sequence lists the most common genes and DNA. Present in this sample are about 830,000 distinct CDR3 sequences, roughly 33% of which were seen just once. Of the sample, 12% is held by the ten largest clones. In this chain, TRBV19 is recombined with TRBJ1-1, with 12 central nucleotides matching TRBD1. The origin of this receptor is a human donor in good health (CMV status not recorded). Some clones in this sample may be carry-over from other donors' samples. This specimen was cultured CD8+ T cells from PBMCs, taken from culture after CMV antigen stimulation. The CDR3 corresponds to CASSTGTGGYAEAFF. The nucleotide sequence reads TGTGCCAGTAGTACGGGGACAGGGGGCTACGCTGAAGCTTTCTTT.